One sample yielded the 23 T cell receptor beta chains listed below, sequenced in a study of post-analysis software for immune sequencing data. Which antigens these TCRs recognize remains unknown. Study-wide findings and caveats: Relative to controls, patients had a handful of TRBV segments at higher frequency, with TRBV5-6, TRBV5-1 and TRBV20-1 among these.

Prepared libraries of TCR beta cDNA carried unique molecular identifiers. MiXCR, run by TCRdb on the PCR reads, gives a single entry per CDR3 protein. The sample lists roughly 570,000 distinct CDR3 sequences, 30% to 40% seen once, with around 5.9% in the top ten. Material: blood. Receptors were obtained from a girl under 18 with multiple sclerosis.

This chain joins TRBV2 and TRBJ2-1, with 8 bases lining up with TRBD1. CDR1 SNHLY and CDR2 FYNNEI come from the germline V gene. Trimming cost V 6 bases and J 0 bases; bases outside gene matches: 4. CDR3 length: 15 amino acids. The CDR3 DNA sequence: TGTGCCAGCAGAGACGACAGGGGCTCCTACAATGAGCAGTTCTTC. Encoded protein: CASRDDRGSYNEQFF.

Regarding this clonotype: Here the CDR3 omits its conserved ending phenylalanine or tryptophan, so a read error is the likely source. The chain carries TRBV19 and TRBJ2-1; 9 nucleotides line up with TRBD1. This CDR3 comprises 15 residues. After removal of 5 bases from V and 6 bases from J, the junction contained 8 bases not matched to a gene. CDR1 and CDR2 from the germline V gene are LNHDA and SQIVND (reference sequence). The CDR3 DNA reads TGTGCCAGTAGTGGAGGGACAGGGATTGGCAATGAGCAGTTCTTA. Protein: CASSGGTGIGNEQFL.

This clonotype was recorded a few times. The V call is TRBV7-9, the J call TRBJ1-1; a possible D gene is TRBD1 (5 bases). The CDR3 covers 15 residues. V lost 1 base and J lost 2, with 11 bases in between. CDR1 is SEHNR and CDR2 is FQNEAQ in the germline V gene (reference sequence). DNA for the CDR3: TGTGCCAGCAGCTTAGGGTCCCGGGACAACACTGAAGCTTTCTTT. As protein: CASSLGSRDNTEAFF.

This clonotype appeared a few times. CDR3 region: CASSPTGGRSVSNTEAFF. CDR3 sequence (DNA): TGCGCCAGCAGCCCGACAGGGGGAAGGAGTGTAAGTAACACTGAAGCTTTCTTT. This chain uses TRBV5-1 with TRBJ1-1; 9 bases map to TRBD1. Germline V lookup: CDR1 SGHRS, CDR2 YFSETQ. The CDR3 extends over 18 amino acids. V dropped 4 bases and J dropped 2; count of bases not matched to a gene: 15.

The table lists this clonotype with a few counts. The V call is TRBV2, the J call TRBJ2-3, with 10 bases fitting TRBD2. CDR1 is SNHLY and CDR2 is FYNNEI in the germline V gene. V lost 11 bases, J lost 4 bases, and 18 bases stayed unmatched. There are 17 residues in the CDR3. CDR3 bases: TGTGCCCATACTGGGGAGGGGCTAGCGGGGGTGCCAGATACGCAGTATTTT. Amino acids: CAHTGEGLAGVPDTQYF.

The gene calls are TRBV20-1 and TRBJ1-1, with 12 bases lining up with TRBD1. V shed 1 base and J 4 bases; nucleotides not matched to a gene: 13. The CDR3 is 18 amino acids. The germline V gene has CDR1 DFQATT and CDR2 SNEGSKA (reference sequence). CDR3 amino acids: CSARVPGTGGSSGTEAFF. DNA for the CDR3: TGCAGTGCTAGAGTCCCCGGGACAGGGGGCTCCTCGGGCACTGAAGCTTTCTTT.

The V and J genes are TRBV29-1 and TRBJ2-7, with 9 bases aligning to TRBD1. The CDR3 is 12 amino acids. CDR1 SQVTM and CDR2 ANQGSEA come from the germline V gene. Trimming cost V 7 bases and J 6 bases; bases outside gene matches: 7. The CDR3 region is CSGLGQGIEQYV. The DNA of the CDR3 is TGCAGCGGCCTGGGACAGGGTATCGAGCAGTACGTC.

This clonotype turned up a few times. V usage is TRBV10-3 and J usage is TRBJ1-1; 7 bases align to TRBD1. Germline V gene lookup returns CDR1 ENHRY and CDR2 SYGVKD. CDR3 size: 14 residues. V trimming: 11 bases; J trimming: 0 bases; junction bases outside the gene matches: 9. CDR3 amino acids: CASLTGNMNTEAFF. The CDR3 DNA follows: TGTGCCTCGCTGACAGGGAACATGAACACTGAAGCTTTCTTT.

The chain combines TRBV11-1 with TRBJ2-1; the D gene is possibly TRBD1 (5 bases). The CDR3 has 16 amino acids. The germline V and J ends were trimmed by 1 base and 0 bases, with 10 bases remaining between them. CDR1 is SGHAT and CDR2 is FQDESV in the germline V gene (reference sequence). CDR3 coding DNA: TGTGCCAGCAGCTTAGGGACAATGAGCTCCTACAATGAGCAGTTCTTC. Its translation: CASSLGTMSSYNEQFF.

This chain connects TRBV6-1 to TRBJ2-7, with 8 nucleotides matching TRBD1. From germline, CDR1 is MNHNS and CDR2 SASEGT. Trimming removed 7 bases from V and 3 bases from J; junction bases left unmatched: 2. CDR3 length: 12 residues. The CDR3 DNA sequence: TGTGCCAGCACCGGGACAGGCTACGAGCAGTACTTC. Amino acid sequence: CASTGTGYEQYF.

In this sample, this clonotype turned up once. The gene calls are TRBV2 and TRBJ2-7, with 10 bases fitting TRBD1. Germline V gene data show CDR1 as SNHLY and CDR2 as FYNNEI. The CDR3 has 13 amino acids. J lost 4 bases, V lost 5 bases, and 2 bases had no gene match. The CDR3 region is CASSMGQGYEQYF. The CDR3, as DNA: TGTGCCAGCAGTATGGGACAGGGGTACGAGCAGTACTTC.

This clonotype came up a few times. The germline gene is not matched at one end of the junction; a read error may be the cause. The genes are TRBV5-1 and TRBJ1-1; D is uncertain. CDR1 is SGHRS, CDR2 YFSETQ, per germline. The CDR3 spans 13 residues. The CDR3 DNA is TGTGCCAGCAGCTTACGAGGAGACACTGAAGCTTTCTTT. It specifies CASSLRGDTEAFF.

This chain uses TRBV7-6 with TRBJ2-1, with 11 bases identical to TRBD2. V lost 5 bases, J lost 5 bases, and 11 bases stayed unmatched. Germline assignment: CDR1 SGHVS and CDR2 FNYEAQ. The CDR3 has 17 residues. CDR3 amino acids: CASSPLQTSGSNNEQFF. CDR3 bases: TGTGCCAGCAGCCCACTCCAAACTAGCGGGAGTAACAATGAGCAGTTCTTC.

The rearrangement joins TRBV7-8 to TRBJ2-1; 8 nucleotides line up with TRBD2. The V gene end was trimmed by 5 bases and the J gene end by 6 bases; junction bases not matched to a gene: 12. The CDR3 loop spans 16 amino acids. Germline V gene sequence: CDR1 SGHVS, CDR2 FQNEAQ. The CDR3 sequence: CASSPPGVAGINEQFF. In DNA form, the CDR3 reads TGTGCCAGCAGCCCCCCTGGGGTAGCGGGGATCAATGAGCAGTTCTTC.

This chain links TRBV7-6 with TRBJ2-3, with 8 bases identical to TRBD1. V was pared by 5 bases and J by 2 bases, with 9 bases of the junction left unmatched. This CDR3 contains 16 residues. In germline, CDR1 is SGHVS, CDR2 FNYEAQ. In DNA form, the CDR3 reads TGTGCCAGCAGCCTTGGACAGGGCTCTCTCACAGATACGCAGTATTTT. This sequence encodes CASSLGQGSLTDTQYF.

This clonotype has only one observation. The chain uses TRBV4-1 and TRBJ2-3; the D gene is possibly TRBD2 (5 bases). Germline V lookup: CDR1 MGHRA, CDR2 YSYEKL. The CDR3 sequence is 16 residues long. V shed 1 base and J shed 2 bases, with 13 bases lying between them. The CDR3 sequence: CASSQAVAGSTDTQYF. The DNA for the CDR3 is TGCGCCAGCAGCCAAGCCGTGGCGGGCTCCACAGATACGCAGTATTTT.

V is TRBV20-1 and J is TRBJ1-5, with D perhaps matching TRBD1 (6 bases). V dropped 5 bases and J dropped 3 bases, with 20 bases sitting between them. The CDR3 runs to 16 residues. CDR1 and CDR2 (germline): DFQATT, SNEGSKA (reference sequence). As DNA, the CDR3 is TGCAGTGCTGCAACCCCTTACTACAGGGCCAATCAGCCCCAGCATTTT. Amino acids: CSAATPYYRANQPQHF.

The CDR3: CASSQGQTQGSNQPQHF. In nucleotides, the CDR3 is TGTGCCAGCAGCCAAGGACAAACACAGGGTAGCAATCAGCCCCAGCATTTT. This chain connects TRBV3-1 to TRBJ2-3; perhaps TRBD1 as D (6 bases). The J call is in doubt because the DNA end fits TRBJ1-5 better. CDR1 and CDR2 from the germline V gene are LGHDT and YNNKEL (reference sequence). This CDR3 spans 17 amino acids.

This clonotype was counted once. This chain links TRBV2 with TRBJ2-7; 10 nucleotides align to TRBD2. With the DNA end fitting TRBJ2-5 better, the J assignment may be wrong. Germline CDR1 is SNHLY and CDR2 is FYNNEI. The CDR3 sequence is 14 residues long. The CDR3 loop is CASSLGLASETQYF. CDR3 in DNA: TGTGCCAGCAGTCTGGGACTAGCGTCAGAGACCCAGTACTTC.

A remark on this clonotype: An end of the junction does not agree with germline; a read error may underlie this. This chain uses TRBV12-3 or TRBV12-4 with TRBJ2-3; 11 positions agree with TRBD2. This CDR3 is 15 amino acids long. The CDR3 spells CASSPGTSGTDAQYF. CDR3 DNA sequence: TGTGCCAGCAGTCCGGGGACTAGCGGTACAGATGCGCAGTATTTT.

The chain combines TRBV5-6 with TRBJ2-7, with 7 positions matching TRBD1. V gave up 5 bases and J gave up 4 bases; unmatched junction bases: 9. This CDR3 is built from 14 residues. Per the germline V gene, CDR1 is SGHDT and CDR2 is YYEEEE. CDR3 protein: CASRETGTDYEQYF. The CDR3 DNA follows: TGTGCCAGCAGGGAAACCGGGACAGATTACGAGCAGTACTTC.

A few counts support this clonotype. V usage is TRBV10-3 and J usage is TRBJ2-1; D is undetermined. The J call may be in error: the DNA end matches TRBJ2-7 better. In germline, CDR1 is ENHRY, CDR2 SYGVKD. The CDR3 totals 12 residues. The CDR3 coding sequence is TGTGCCATCAGTGAGGGCCCCAATGAGCAGTACTTC. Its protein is CAISEGPNEQYF.

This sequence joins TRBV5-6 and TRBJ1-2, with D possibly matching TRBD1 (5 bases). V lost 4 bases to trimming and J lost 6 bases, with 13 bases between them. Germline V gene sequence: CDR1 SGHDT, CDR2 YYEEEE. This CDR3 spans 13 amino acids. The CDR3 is CASSPGLGDGYTF. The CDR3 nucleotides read TGTGCCAGCAGCCCGGGACTGGGAGATGGCTACACCTTC.